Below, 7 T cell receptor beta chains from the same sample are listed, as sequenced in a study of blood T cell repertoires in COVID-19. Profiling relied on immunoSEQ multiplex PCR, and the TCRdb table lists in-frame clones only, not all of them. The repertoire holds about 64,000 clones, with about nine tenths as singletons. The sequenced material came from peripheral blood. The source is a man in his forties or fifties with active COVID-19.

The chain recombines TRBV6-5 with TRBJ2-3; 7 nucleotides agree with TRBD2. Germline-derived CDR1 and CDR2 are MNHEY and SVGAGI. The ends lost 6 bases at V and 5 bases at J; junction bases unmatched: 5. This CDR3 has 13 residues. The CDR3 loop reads CASSSPGGDTQYF. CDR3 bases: TGTGCCAGCAGCTCCCCGGGGGGAGATACGCAGTATTTT.

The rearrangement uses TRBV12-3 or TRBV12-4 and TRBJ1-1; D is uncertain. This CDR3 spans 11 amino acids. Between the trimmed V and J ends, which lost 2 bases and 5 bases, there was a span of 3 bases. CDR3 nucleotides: TGTGCCAGCAGTTTAACAACTGAAGCTTTCTTT. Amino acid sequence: CASSLTTEAFF.

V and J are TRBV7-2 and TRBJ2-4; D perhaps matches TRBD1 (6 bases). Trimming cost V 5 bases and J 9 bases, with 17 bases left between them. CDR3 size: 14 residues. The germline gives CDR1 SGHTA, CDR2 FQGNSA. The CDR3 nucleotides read TGTGCCAGCAGCCCTCGGACAGATAGTAGCATTCAGTACTTC. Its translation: CASSPRTDSSIQYF.

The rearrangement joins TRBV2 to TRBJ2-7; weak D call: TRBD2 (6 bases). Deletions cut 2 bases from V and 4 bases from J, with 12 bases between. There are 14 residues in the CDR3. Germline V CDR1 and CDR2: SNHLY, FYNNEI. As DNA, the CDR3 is TGTGCCAGCAGTGAAAGGCCCCTAGCGTACGAGCAGTACTTC. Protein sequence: CASSERPLAYEQYF.

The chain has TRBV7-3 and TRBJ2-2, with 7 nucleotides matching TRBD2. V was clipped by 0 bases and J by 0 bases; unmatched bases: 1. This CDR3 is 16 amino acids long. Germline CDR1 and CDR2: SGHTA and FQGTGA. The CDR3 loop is CASSLTGLPNTGELFF. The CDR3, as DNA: TGTGCCAGCAGCTTAACGGGACTACCGAACACCGGGGAGCTGTTTTTT.

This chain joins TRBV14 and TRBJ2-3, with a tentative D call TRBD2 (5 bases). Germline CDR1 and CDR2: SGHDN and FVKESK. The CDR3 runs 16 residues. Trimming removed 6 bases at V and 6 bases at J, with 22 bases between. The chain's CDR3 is CASSGLAQPFGDTQYF. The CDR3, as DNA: TGTGCCAGCAGTGGGCTAGCCCAGCCTTTTGGTGATACGCAGTATTTT.

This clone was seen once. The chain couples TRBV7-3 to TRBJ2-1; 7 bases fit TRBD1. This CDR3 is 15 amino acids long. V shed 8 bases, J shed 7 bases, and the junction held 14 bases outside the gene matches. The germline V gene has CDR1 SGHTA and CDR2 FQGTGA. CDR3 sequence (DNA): TGTGCCAGCTGCAGGGAACCGACAGGGAAGAATGAGCAGTTCTTC. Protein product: CASCREPTGKNEQFF.